The 22 T cell receptor beta chains in this list originate from one sample, sequenced in a study of CD8+ T cells in alopecia areata. Extracted RNA was reverse transcribed into cDNA, the sequencing template. TCRdb's copy holds only in-frame clones and misses some; the assay was immunoSEQ multiplex PCR. The sample lists roughly 110,000 clones, 50% to 65% seen once, with about 3.3% in the top ten. Treatment in this sample: oral pan-JAK inhibitor, 5-10 mg twice daily. This sample comprised CD4+ T cells sorted from blood, obtained at week 24, from a patient treated with tofacitinib. These receptor sequences come from a human donor with alopecia areata.

The chain combines TRBV2 with TRBJ1-6, with D possibly being TRBD1 (6 bases). CDR1 and CDR2 from the germline V gene are SNHLY and FYNNEI. The CDR3 covers 13 residues. Trimming pared 8 bases from V and 6 bases from J, leaving 11 bases between. CDR3 loop: CASSGTPNSPLHF. CDR3 nucleotide sequence: TGTGCCAGCTCCGGGACACCTAATTCACCCCTCCACTTT. Full variable domain (rest looked up from reference TRBV2 and TRBJ1-6): EPEVTQTPSHQVTQMGQEVILRCVPISNHLYFYWYRQILGQKVEFLVSFYNNEISEKSEIFDDQFSVERPDGSNFTLKIRSTKLEDSAMYFCASSGTPNSPLHFGNGTRLTVT.

The chain is built from TRBV29-1 and TRBJ2-7, with 7 bases that match TRBD1. The CDR3 has 13 amino acids. Germline-derived CDR1 and CDR2 are SQVTM and ANQGSEA. Germline trimming cut 2 bases from V and 7 bases from J; bases unmatched to any gene: 8. The CDR3 DNA reads as TGCAGCGTTGAATGGGGACAGTCCGGGGAGCAGTACTTC. Translated, it gives CSVEWGQSGEQYF.

This rearrangement joins TRBV5-4 to TRBJ1-1; D possibly corresponds to TRBD1 (5 bases). This CDR3 is 13 amino acids long. V was clipped by 5 bases and J by 3 bases, with 11 bases between them. Germline V gene sequence: CDR1 SGHNT, CDR2 YYREEE (reference sequence). The CDR3 reads CASRAARDTEAFF. CDR3 DNA: TGTGCCAGCAGGGCGGCCAGGGACACTGAAGCTTTCTTT. The full variable domain, rest sourced from reference TRBV5-4 and TRBJ1-1, is ETGVTQSPTHLIKTRGQQVTLRCSSQSGHNTVSWYQQALGQGPQFIFQYYREEENGRGNFPPRFSGLQFPNYSSELNVNALELDDSALYLCASRAARDTEAFFGQGTRLTVV.

The V gene is TRBV5-6, the J gene TRBJ2-1; TRBD1 aligns across 7 bases. Trimming removed 3 bases from V and 5 bases from J; junction bases left unmatched: 2. CDR3 length: 13 amino acids. From germline, CDR1 is SGHDT and CDR2 YYEEEE. As DNA, the CDR3 is TGTGCCAGCAGCTGGGACAGCAACAATGAGCAGTTCTTC. Translated, it gives CASSWDSNNEQFF. The variable domain in full, with the rest retrieved from reference TRBV5-6 and TRBJ2-1, is DAGVTQSPTHLIKTRGQQVTLRCSPKSGHDTVSWYQQALGQGPQFIFQYYEEEERQRGNFPDRFSGHQFPNYSSELNVNALLLGDSALYLCASSWDSNNEQFFGPGTRLTVL.

This clone was found once. The V gene is TRBV11-2, the J gene TRBJ2-7; maybe TRBD2 (7 bases). Deletions cut 1 base from V and 0 bases from J, with 10 bases between. This CDR3 has 15 amino acids. Germline assignment: CDR1 SGHAT and CDR2 FQNNGV. CDR3 sequence: CASSLGGGRSYEQYF. DNA for the CDR3: TGTGCCAGCAGCTTAGGCGGGGGCCGCTCCTACGAGCAGTACTTC.

The chain uses TRBV7-2 and TRBJ1-2, with unresolved D. V shed 2 bases and J shed 7 bases, with 11 bases lying between them. Germline V lookup: CDR1 SGHTA, CDR2 FQGNSA. The CDR3 runs to 13 residues. For the CDR3, the DNA is TGTGCCAGCAGCTTAACTGGTCCCTCTGGCTACACCTTC. Residues: CASSLTGPSGYTF.

This chain joins TRBV5-4 and TRBJ2-5; D is unclear. CDR3 size: 14 residues. Looked up from germline, CDR1 is SGHNT and CDR2 is YYREEE (reference sequence). Trimming cost V 0 bases and J 2 bases, with 8 bases left between them. This CDR3 reads CASSLEAYQETQYF. DNA for the CDR3: TGTGCCAGCAGCTTGGAGGCTTATCAAGAGACCCAGTACTTC.

J is TRBJ2-3 and V is TRBV6-5, with a weak D call TRBD2 (5 bases). CDR3 length: 15 residues. Germline CDR1 and CDR2: MNHEY and SVGAGI. Deletions cut 5 bases from V and 2 bases from J, with 14 bases between. In DNA form, the CDR3 reads TGTGCCAGCAGTCCCTCTGGGAGATTCACAGATACGCAGTATTTT. This gives the protein CASSPSGRFTDTQYF.

The gene calls are TRBV2 and TRBJ2-5; weak D call: TRBD2 (6 bases). Trimming cost V 7 bases and J 4 bases, with 19 bases left between them. This CDR3 has 15 residues. CDR1 and CDR2 from the germline V gene are SNHLY and FYNNEI. The CDR3 loop is CASTREASVGETQYF. The CDR3 coding sequence is TGTGCCAGCACCAGGGAGGCGTCGGTTGGAGAGACCCAGTACTTC.

The chain combines TRBV18 with TRBJ2-7; D not certain. This CDR3 contains 13 residues. Germline CDR1 is KGHSH and CDR2 is LQKENI. V lost 5 bases and J lost 3, with 11 bases in between. CDR3 in amino acids: CASSYTSGYEQYF. The CDR3 DNA follows: TGTGCCAGCTCATACACGAGTGGCTACGAGCAGTACTTC.

The rearrangement links TRBV15 to TRBJ1-2; D is ambiguous. This CDR3 is 15 amino acids long. Germline V lookup: CDR1 LNHNV, CDR2 YYDKDF (reference sequence). V lost 1 base, J lost 0 bases, and 9 bases lay in between. This chain's CDR3 is CATSRAAGANYGYTF. CDR3 DNA: TGTGCCACCAGCAGAGCGGCAGGAGCTAACTATGGCTACACCTTC.

The genes are TRBV6-6 and TRBJ2-1, with unresolved D. Trimming shortened V by 0 bases and J by 5 bases, and 8 bases separated the two germline ends. CDR1 MNHNY and CDR2 SVGAGI come from the germline V gene (reference sequence). This CDR3 comprises 14 residues. Here the CDR3 DNA reads TGTGCCAGCAGTTACTCCTTCGGTGACAATGAGCAGTTCTTC. Protein sequence: CASSYSFGDNEQFF.

This clone was seen just once. The chain couples TRBV9 to TRBJ2-5; 7 nucleotides align to TRBD1. The CDR3 has 17 amino acids. The germline V gene has CDR1 SGDLS and CDR2 YYNGEE. The J segment lost 1 base and the V segment lost 0 bases, leaving 9 bases of the junction unmatched. The CDR3 nucleotides are TGTGCCAGCAGCGTAGGCCAGGGAGCAGGGGGCCAAGAGACCCAGTACTTC. It translates to CASSVGQGAGGQETQYF.

The chain links TRBV29-1 to TRBJ1-2; D remains ambiguous. This CDR3 is 13 amino acids long. The germline V gene has CDR1 SQVTM and CDR2 ANQGSEA. The germline V and J ends were trimmed by 3 bases and 3 bases, with 11 bases remaining between them. CDR3 nucleotides: TGCAGCGTTGACCCGGAAGAGTACTATGGCTACACCTTC. Its translation: CSVDPEEYYGYTF.

This clone was seen more than once but under ten times. J is TRBJ2-3 and V is TRBV29-1; no clear D gene. CDR3 length: 12 residues. The V and J ends lost 7 bases and 6 bases respectively, with 14 bases between them. Germline CDR1 SQVTM, CDR2 ANQGSEA. The CDR3 region has the DNA TGCAGCGCCAGACATGGGGTTGATACGCAGTATTTT. Translated, it gives CSARHGVDTQYF.

This chain connects TRBV2 to TRBJ2-1; TRBD2 agrees at 15 bases. The V gene end was trimmed by 10 bases and the J gene end by 10 bases; junction bases not matched to a gene: 8. The CDR3 runs 14 residues. Looked up from germline, CDR1 is SNHLY and CDR2 is FYNNEI. The CDR3 spells CATPGLAGGREQFF. The CDR3 coding sequence is TGTGCCACCCCGGGACTAGCGGGGGGCCGGGAGCAGTTCTTC.

CDR3 amino acids: CASSSHGQLMNTEAFF. CDR3 coding DNA: TGTGCCAGCAGTTCTCACGGACAGCTAATGAACACTGAAGCTTTCTTT. V gene TRBV28 combines with J gene TRBJ1-1; D is perhaps TRBD1 (6 bases). V was trimmed by 4 bases and J by 0 bases, leaving 15 bases between them. The CDR3 has 16 amino acids. Germline CDR1 MDHEN, CDR2 SYDVKM.

J is TRBJ1-1 and V is TRBV5-1; D call uncertain. The CDR3 runs to 15 residues. V lost 6 bases to trimming and J lost 1 base, with 16 bases between them. Germline V gene data show CDR1 as SGHRS and CDR2 as YFSETQ. The DNA of the CDR3 is TGCGCCAGCACCCCCCAGGCCCTGGGGAACACTGAAGCTTTCTTT. Protein product: CASTPQALGNTEAFF. Full variable domain (outside the CDR3, taken from reference TRBV5-1 and TRBJ1-1): KAGVTQTPRYLIKTRGQQVTLSCSPISGHRSVSWYQQTPGQGLQFLFEYFSETQRNKGNFPGRFSGRQFSNSRSEMNVSTLELGDSALYLCASTPQALGNTEAFFGQGTRLTVV.

This chain connects TRBV7-2 to TRBJ2-1; possibly TRBD1 or TRBD2 for D (5 bases each). The CDR3 loop spans 12 amino acids. V shed 5 bases and J shed 14 bases, with 16 bases lying between them. Germline V gene sequence: CDR1 SGHTA, CDR2 FQGNSA. CDR3 sequence reads: CASSLLGTWEFF. The CDR3 DNA follows: TGTGCCAGCAGCCTTCTCGGGACCTGGGAGTTCTTC.

This chain uses TRBV5-1 with TRBJ1-1; 7 positions agree with TRBD1. V was clipped by 4 bases and J by 4 bases; unmatched bases: 10. CDR1 is SGHRS, CDR2 YFSETQ, per germline. This CDR3 comprises 15 residues. The CDR3 nucleotides read TGCGCCAGCAGCCCTGGAGCAGGGGGAGGCACTGAAGCTTTCTTT. Its translation is CASSPGAGGGTEAFF.

J is TRBJ1-6 and V is TRBV7-8; D not certain. With 5 bases removed from V and 5 bases from J, the gap between germline ends came to 10 bases. This CDR3 comprises 14 residues. Looked up from germline, CDR1 is SGHVS and CDR2 is FQNEAQ. The CDR3 region is CASSLLLDNSPLHF. CDR3 nucleotides: TGTGCCAGCAGCCTTCTATTGGATAATTCACCCCTCCACTTT.

This clone was detected only a few times. Here the CDR3 reads CASSPPPQGYTF. The CDR3 region has the DNA TGTGCCAGCAGCCCGCCTCCACAGGGCTACACCTTC. The chain joins TRBV7-2 to TRBJ1-2; D is unresolved. Trimming pared 5 bases from V and 8 bases from J, leaving 12 bases between. Looked up from germline, CDR1 is SGHTA and CDR2 is FQGNSA. This CDR3 has 12 residues. The full variable domain, its missing parts supplied by reference TRBV7-2 and TRBJ1-2, is GAGVSQSPSNKVTEKGKDVELRCDPISGHTALYWYRQSLGQGLEFLIYFQGNSAPDKSGLPSDRFSAERTGGSVSTLTIQRTQQEDSAVYLCASSPPPQGYTFGSGTRLTVV.